This T cell receptor (beta chain) stems from a study of breast tumors, draining lymph nodes, adjacent tissues (dated by TCRdb to the mid-2010s). About the investigation overall: In breast cancer patients, the study compared the TCR beta repertoires of tumor, adjacent nontumor tissue and axillary lymph nodes. In human breast cancer, the study set out to assess how tumor, surrounding tissue and draining lymph node repertoires relate to one another and whether T cells might be exchanged between them. What the study reported, not specific to this receptor: The conclusion that tumor T cells originate in lymph nodes was presented as consistent with a hypothesis rather than as directly demonstrated. Tumor and nontumor tissue repertoires were significantly more similar in luminal-like than in basal-like breast cancer. Tumor T-cell repertoires showed less diversity than lymph node repertoires and more diversity than nontumor tissue repertoires, and tumor T-cell repertoires showed preferential V and J gene usage. The data were considered consistent with most tumor T cells being derived from the lymph node and subsequently expanding within tumor tissue.

The axillary draining lymph nodes of breast cancer patients were the source of the lymph node samples. V trim: 6 bases; J trim: 0 bases; unmatched bases: 4. As encoded in the germline V gene, CDR1 is ENHRY while CDR2 is SYGVKD. The CDR3, cysteine through phenylalanine, is 15 amino acids long. Only CDR3 DNA remains: 45 bases, in frame from the first base. With respect to this clonotype: What this receptor recognizes is not known. No quality values exist for individual bases; no much larger clone is one base distant.

The run used an Illumina HiSeq 2000. Multiplex PCR amplification was used to build the TCR beta chain libraries. The amplified TCR beta chain products were analyzed by high-throughput sequencing. TCRdb handled the public reads itself, with Q25 trimming in fastp and clone calling in MiXCR, and kept productive beta chains. Here each entry gathers all rows of one CDR3 protein and keeps the most common genes and DNA. This sample holds some 140,000 distinct CDR3 sequences; 21% were observed only once. About 2.2% of the sample comes from the top ten. The sequence derives from a female donor with breast cancer. Some clones in this sample may be carry-over from other donors' samples. The rearrangement combines TRBV10-3 with TRBJ1-4, and TRBD1 matches 7 of the central bases. The sample was axillary lymph node tissue. The CDR3 region reads CAIRAGTATNEKLFF. The DNA reads as follows: TGTGCCATCAGAGCAGGGACAGCAACTAATGAAAAACTGTTTTTT.